This TCR beta chain was found in a study of T cells in Graves' hyperthyroidism and ophthalmopathy. Amplification of TCR beta CDR3 regions was performed using RNA transcripts as template. The HTBI primer set served for first-round RT-PCR of the TCR CDR3. TCRdb re-analysed the multiplex PCR reads in MiXCR, keeping a single row per CDR3 protein. Altogether some 370,000 distinct CDR3 sequences are present, more than 13% being singletons, with the ten largest covering 28%. This clonotype was detected a few times. What it recognizes is unknown. Clinical Activity Scores of at least 3, NOSPECS grades of at least 4 and durations under 3 months characterized ophthalmopathy patients. V was trimmed by 1 base and J by 6 bases, leaving 10 bases between them. CDR1 SGHRS and CDR2 YFSETQ come from the germline V gene. This CDR3 has 13 amino acids. Study observations and caveats: Ophthalmopathy stood apart from stable hyperthyroidism in a 13 V-J model.

J is TRBJ1-1 and V is TRBV5-1, with D possibly TRBD1 on 5 matching bases. Sequenced: blood. This clonotype originated in a man aged 50-60 years with Graves' ophthalmopathy. The CDR3 loop is CASSLREGSEAFF. CDR3 sequence (DNA): TGCGCCAGCAGCTTGAGAGAGGGGTCTGAAGCTTTCTTT. Full variable domain (remainder filled in from reference TRBV5-1 and TRBJ1-1): KAGVTQTPRYLIKTRGQQVTLSCSPISGHRSVSWYQQTPGQGLQFLFEYFSETQRNKGNFPGRFSGRQFSNSRSEMNVSTLELGDSALYLCASSLREGSEAFFGQGTRLTVV.